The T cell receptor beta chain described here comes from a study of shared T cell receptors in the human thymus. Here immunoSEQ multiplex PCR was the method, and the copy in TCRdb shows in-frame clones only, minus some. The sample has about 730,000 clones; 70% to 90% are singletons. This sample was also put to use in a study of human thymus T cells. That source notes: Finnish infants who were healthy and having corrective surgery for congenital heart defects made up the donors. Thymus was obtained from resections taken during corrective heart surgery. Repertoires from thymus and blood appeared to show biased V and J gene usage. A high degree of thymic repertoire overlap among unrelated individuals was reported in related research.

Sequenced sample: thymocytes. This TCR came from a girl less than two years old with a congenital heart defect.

CDR3 sequence: CASRPDGAGAFF. For the CDR3, the DNA is TGTGCCAGTAGACCCGACGGCGCGGGAGCTTTCTTT. The rearrangement uses TRBV19 and TRBJ1-1; D unclear. V was clipped by 6 bases and J by 10 bases, with 15 bases between them. Germline loops: CDR1 LNHDA, CDR2 SQIVND (reference sequence). The CDR3 totals 12 residues.